A single sample is the source of the 23 T cell receptor beta chains below, sequenced in a study of blood T cell repertoires in COVID-19. TCRdb's copy holds only in-frame clones and misses some; the assay was immunoSEQ multiplex PCR. Of 150,000 to 200,000 clones detected, about 88% appear once; the ten largest clones hold just under 25%. The sequenced material came from PBMCs or T cells enriched from blood (not recorded which). These receptors originate from a woman aged 40 to 50 in a cohort exposed to, infected with or recovered from COVID-19 (not recorded which).

This rearrangement joins TRBV6-1 to TRBJ2-1; no firm D call. Looked up from germline, CDR1 is MNHNS and CDR2 is SASEGT. V was clipped by 1 base and J by 2 bases, with 9 bases between them. CDR3 length equals 15 residues. CDR3 protein: CASSEVDPTYNEQFF. The CDR3 bases are TGTGCCAGCAGTGAAGTAGATCCCACCTACAATGAGCAGTTCTTC.

The rearrangement links TRBV4-2 to TRBJ2-1, with TRBD1 matching 10 bases. This CDR3 spans 16 amino acids. Germline CDR1 is LGHNA and CDR2 is YNFKEQ. The V segment lost 4 bases and the J segment 4 bases; nucleotides outside the gene matches: 7. In DNA, the CDR3 is TGTGCCAGCAGCCTCGTTAGGGACAGGGGATACAATGAGCAGTTCTTC. This sequence encodes CASSLVRDRGYNEQFF.

The chain recombines TRBV5-1 with TRBJ2-7; 8 nucleotides match TRBD1. The length of the CDR3 is 14 residues. With V trimmed by 2 bases and J by 3 bases, 4 bases remained unmatched. The germline V gene encodes CDR1 SGHRS and CDR2 YFSETQ. The CDR3 coding sequence is TGCGCCAGCAGCTTCGGTACAGGGGGCTACGAGCAGTACTTC. Its protein product is CASSFGTGGYEQYF. Combining the CDR3 with reference TRBV5-1 and TRBJ2-7 gives the whole variable domain KAGVTQTPRYLIKTRGQQVTLSCSPISGHRSVSWYQQTPGQGLQFLFEYFSETQRNKGNFPGRFSGRQFSNSRSEMNVSTLELGDSALYLCASSFGTGGYEQYFGPGTRLTVT.

The genes are TRBV15 and TRBJ1-6; 8 bases match TRBD1. V was pared by 0 bases and J by 7 bases, with 8 bases of the junction left unmatched. In germline, CDR1 is LNHNV, CDR2 YYDKDF (reference sequence). The CDR3 covers 17 residues. The CDR3 spells CATSRDRQGAWNSPLHF. CDR3 nucleotides: TGTGCCACCAGCAGAGATCGCCAGGGGGCTTGGAATTCACCCCTCCACTTT.

This clone was seen once. The chain recombines TRBV7-9 with TRBJ2-3; 11 bases match TRBD2. This CDR3 contains 14 residues. With V trimmed by 3 bases and J by 6 bases, 2 bases remained unmatched. Per germline, CDR1 SEHNR and CDR2 FQNEAQ (reference sequence). The chain's CDR3 is CASSFTSGSDTQYF. The CDR3 region has the DNA TGTGCCAGCAGCTTTACTAGCGGGAGTGATACGCAGTATTTT.

In its sample, this clone was seen once. The V gene is TRBV28, the J gene TRBJ2-7; 7 bases map to TRBD1. The CDR3 totals 16 residues. V lost 1 base and J lost 1; bases outside the gene matches: 7. Per germline, CDR1 MDHEN and CDR2 SYDVKM. The CDR3 nucleotides are TGTGCCAGCAGTTTATCGAGGGGGCAGCGATCCTACGAGCAGTACTTC. Translating it yields CASSLSRGQRSYEQYF.

V and J are TRBV15 and TRBJ2-3, with 9 bases that match TRBD2. The germline CDR1 and CDR2 sequences are LNHNV and YYDKDF (reference sequence). The CDR3 is made up of 18 amino acids. V was clipped by 0 bases and J by 2 bases; unmatched bases: 9. CDR3 loop: CATSRDPPASGITDTQYF. For the CDR3, the DNA is TGTGCCACCAGCAGAGACCCCCCGGCTAGCGGGATCACAGATACGCAGTATTTT.

CDR3 DNA sequence: TGCGCCAGTCACGGTGATTCCAACACCGGGGAGCTGTTTTTT. Amino acids: CASHGDSNTGELFF. The rearrangement uses TRBV10-2 and TRBJ2-2; D ambiguous. CDR1 is WSHSY, CDR2 SAAADI, per germline. V lost 9 bases and J 2 bases, leaving 13 bases between the germline ends. This CDR3 region has 14 residues.

The chain is built from TRBV25-1 and TRBJ1-1; TRBD1 matches at 8 bases. V was clipped by 5 bases and J by 1 base; unmatched bases: 12. This CDR3 comprises 17 residues. In germline, CDR1 is MGHDK, CDR2 SYGVNS. The CDR3 spells CASSHLLRTGTNTEAFF. CDR3 DNA sequence: TGTGCCAGCAGTCATCTACTCAGGACAGGGACGAACACTGAAGCTTTCTTT.

The chain uses TRBV10-1 and TRBJ2-3; D is possibly TRBD1 (5 bases). CDR3 size: 13 residues. Per germline, CDR1 WNHNN and CDR2 SYGVQD (reference sequence). Trimming left V 7 bases short and J 2 bases short, with 10 bases between. The chain's CDR3 is CASTRTLTDTQYF. Here the CDR3 DNA reads TGCGCCAGCACAAGGACACTCACAGATACGCAGTATTTT.

This rearrangement joins TRBV4-1 to TRBJ2-7, with 7 bases identical to TRBD2. This CDR3 spans 15 amino acids. Germline V CDR1 and CDR2: MGHRA, YSYEKL. V gave up 4 bases and J gave up 2 bases; unmatched junction bases: 8. Written as DNA, the CDR3 is TGCGCCAGCAGCCCTTACCGCGGGGGACCCTACGAGCAGTACTTC. The encoded protein is CASSPYRGGPYEQYF.

The genes are TRBV5-1 and TRBJ2-3, with TRBD2 matching over 16 bases. Germline values: CDR1 SGHRS, CDR2 YFSETQ. V shed 4 bases and J 6 bases; nucleotides not matched to a gene: 11. The CDR3 is 18 residues long. The CDR3 here is CASSPGGTSGGALDTQYF. In DNA form, the CDR3 reads TGCGCCAGCAGCCCAGGCGGGACTAGCGGGGGGGCCCTTGATACGCAGTATTTT.

This clone was counted only a few times. Distinct nucleotide sequences in the sample also encode this CDR3. The chain employs TRBV3-1 (or the pseudogene TRBV3-2) and TRBJ1-2; 9 bases align to TRBD1. V lost 4 bases, J lost 2 bases, and 2 bases stayed unmatched. CDR3 length equals 14 residues. CDR1 is LGHDT and CDR2 is YNNKEL in the germline V gene (reference sequence). The CDR3 nucleotides read TGTGCCAGCAGCCCGGGACAGGGCAACTATGGCTACACCTTC. Protein sequence: CASSPGQGNYGYTF.

The chain uses TRBV10-2 and TRBJ1-2; a possible D gene is TRBD1 (6 bases). Trimming removed 5 bases from V and 6 bases from J, with 10 bases in between. CDR3 length: 12 residues. CDR1 and CDR2 (germline): WSHSY, SAAADI. The CDR3, as DNA: TGCGCCAGCAGTCAGGGGCTGGATGGCTACACCTTC. Translation gives CASSQGLDGYTF.

The chain joins TRBV4-1 to TRBJ2-3, with D maybe TRBD2 (5 bases). The CDR3 is 15 residues long. Germline-derived CDR1 and CDR2 are MGHRA and YSYEKL. Trimming removed 1 base from V and 4 bases from J, with 12 bases in between. CDR3 residues: CASSQVLAPADTQYF. For the CDR3, the DNA is TGCGCCAGCAGCCAAGTCCTAGCTCCCGCAGATACGCAGTATTTT.

This chain uses TRBV10-3 with TRBJ2-3, with 10 bases identical to TRBD2. The J segment lost 4 bases and the V segment lost 10 bases, leaving 5 bases of the junction unmatched. Germline V CDR1 and CDR2: ENHRY, SYGVKD. The CDR3 has 13 residues. CDR3 nucleotide sequence: TGTGCCACCGGGACTAGCGTCGCAGATACGCAGTATTTT. It translates to CATGTSVADTQYF.

The rearrangement joins TRBV2 to TRBJ1-5; TRBD1 might be the D (6 bases). Germline-derived CDR1 and CDR2 are SNHLY and FYNNEI. This CDR3 comprises 16 residues. V was shortened by 4 bases and J by 4 bases, with 17 bases between the two germline ends. In nucleotides, the CDR3 is TGTGCCAGCAGTGCCCGAACCGGGACACCTAATCAGCCCCAGCATTTT. The encoded protein is CASSARTGTPNQPQHF.

In this sample, this clone turned up once. V and J are TRBV4-3 and TRBJ1-5; perhaps TRBD1 as D (5 bases). CDR3 size: 15 residues. Deletions cut 4 bases from V and 6 bases from J, with 16 bases between. The germline V gene encodes CDR1 LGHNA and CDR2 YSLEER. Here the CDR3 reads CASSPGDAGSQPQHF. The CDR3 DNA is TGCGCCAGCAGCCCCGGGGACGCCGGGAGTCAGCCCCAGCATTTT.

This chain connects TRBV11-2 to TRBJ2-1; TRBD2 matches at 13 bases. V shed 0 bases and J 10 bases; nucleotides not matched to a gene: 9. CDR3 length equals 17 residues. CDR1 is SGHAT, CDR2 FQNNGV, per germline. This CDR3 is CASSLELAGGPFGEQFF. CDR3 DNA: TGTGCCAGCAGCTTAGAACTAGCGGGAGGGCCGTTTGGGGAGCAGTTCTTC. Together with reference TRBV11-2 and TRBJ2-1, the CDR3 gives the full variable domain: EAGVAQSPRYKIIEKRQSVAFWCNPISGHATLYWYQQILGQGPKLLIQFQNNGVVDDSQLPKDRFSAERLKGVDSTLKIQPAKLEDSAVYLCASSLELAGGPFGEQFFGPGTRLTVL.

The chain couples TRBV9 to TRBJ2-3; TRBD2 matches 13 bases. In germline, CDR1 is SGDLS, CDR2 YYNGEE. The trim removed 7 bases at V and 4 bases at J, leaving 9 bases unmatched. The CDR3 covers 16 residues. The CDR3 region is CASGGSGTSGADTQYF. The DNA of the CDR3 is TGTGCCAGCGGGGGCAGTGGGACTAGCGGGGCAGATACGCAGTATTTT.

This chain joins TRBV3-1 (or the pseudogene TRBV3-2) and TRBJ2-5, with 12 bases matching TRBD2. The CDR3 spans 18 residues. Germline CDR1 reads LGHDT; CDR2 reads YNNKEL (reference sequence). V gave up 2 bases and J gave up 5 bases; unmatched junction bases: 12. The DNA for the CDR3 is TGTGCCAGCAGCCAACAGCCTGATATCCTAGCGGGAGGGGAGACCCAGTACTTC. This translates into CASSQQPDILAGGETQYF.

This rearrangement joins TRBV21-1 to TRBJ1-3; the table gives TRBD1 as D, unverified against the DNA. TRBV21-1 is annotated as a pseudogene. CDR3 size: 16 residues. The CDR3, as DNA: TGTGCCAGCAACCTACTTGGGACAGAAGGTGGAAACACCATATATTTT. As protein: CASNLLGTEGGNTIYF.

CDR3 residues: CASSLERSSGPYNEQFF. CDR3 DNA sequence: TGCGCCAGCAGCCTCGAGCGGTCTAGCGGACCCTACAATGAGCAGTTCTTC. This chain joins TRBV4-1 and TRBJ2-1, with TRBD2 identical over 7 bases. The CDR3 extends over 17 amino acids. Per the germline V gene, CDR1 is MGHRA and CDR2 is YSYEKL. After removal of 4 bases from V and 2 bases from J, the junction contained 11 bases not matched to a gene.